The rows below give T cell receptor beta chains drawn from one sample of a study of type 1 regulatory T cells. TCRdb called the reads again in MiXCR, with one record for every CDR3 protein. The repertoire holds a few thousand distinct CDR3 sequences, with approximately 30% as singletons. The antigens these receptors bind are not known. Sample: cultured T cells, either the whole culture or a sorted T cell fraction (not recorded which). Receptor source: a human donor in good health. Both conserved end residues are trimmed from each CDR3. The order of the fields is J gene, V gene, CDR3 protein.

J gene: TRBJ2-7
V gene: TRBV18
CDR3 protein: ASSPRQSYEQY

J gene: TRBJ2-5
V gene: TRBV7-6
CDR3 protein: ASSLGRGETQY

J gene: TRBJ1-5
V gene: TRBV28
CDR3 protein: ASSLSARIQPQH

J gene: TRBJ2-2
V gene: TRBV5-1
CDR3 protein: ASPNATNTGELF

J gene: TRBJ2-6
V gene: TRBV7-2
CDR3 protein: ASSLAATRGGANVLT

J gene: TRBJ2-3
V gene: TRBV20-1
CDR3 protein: SARERLLSTDTQY

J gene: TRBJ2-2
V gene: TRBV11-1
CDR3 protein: ASSPGMNTGELF

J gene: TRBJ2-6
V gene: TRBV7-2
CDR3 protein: ASRGQVAGANVLT

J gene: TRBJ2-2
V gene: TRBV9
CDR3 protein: ASGRGTGPNTGELF

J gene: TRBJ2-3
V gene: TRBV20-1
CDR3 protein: SARAAGGPLDTQY

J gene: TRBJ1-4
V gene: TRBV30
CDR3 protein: AWRIKTGEKLF

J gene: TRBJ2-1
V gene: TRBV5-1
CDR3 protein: ASSRGTVYNEQF

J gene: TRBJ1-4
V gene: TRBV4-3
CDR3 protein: ASSQGGVSATNEKLF

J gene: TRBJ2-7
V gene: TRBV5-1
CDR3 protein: ASSFGGSSYEQY

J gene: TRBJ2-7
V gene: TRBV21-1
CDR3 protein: ASSKGPPASGRTYEQY

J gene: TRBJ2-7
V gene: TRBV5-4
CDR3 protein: ASSLAADHSSYEQY

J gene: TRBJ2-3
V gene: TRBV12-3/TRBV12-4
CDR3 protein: ASSPQVAGVTDTQY

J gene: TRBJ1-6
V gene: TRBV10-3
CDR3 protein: AISGTDYNSPLH

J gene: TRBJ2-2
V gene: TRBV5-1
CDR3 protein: ASSWSPNTGELF

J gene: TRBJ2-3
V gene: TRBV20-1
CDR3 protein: SAGWTTQATQY

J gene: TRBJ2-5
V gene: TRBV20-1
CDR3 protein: SAGHTSGRETQY

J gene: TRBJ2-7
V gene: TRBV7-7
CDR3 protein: ASSLAKGPAYEQY

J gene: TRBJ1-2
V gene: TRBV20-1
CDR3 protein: SAPARGPGYT

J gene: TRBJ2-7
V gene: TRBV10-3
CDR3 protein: AISVGSGSYEQY

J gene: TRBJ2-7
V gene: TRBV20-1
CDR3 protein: SAKPRLREQY

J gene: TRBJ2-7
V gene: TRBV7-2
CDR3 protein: ASSYTSSREQY

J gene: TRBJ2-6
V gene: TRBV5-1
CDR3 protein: ASSLRGYGANVLT

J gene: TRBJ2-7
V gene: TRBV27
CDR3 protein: ASSSPHGRGWEQY

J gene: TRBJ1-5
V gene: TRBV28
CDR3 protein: ASTTRGRGNQPQH

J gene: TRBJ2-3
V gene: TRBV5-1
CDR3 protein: ASSLLADTQY

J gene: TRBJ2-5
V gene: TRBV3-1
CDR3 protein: ASSWGGGETQY

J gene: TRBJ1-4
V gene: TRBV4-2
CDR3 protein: ASSQVERVEKLF

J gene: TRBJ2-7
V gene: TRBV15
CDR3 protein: ATSKLAGEIPEQY

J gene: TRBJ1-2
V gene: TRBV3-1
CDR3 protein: ASSPGQTGDGYT

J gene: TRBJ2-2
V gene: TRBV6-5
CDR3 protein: ASSLDFGSSNTGELF

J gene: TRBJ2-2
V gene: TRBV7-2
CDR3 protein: ASSLVGGELF

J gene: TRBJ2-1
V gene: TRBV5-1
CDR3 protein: ASSFRPSHNEQF

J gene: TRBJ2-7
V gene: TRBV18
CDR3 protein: ASSPQLADSYEQY

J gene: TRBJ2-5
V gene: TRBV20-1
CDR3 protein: SARDVRAGAQETQY

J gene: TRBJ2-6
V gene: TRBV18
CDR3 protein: ASSRSGSGANVLT

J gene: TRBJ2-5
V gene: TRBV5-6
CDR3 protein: ASSLVPAQETQY

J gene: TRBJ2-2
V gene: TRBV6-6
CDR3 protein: ASSTTGDGGELF

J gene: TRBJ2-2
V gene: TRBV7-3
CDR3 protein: ASSLGSGYTGELF

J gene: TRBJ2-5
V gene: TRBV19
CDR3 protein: ASLSSGSPGETQY

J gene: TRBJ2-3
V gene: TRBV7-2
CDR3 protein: ASSVSNGADTQY

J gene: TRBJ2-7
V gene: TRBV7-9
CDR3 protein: ASSLLDEQY

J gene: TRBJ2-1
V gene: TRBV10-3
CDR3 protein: AISGEGAGNEQF

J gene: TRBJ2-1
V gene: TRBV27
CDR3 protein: ASTPSGRVSYNEQF

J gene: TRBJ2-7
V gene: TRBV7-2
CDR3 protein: ASSPGGVTYEQY

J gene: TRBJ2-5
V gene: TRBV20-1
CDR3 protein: SALMTSGQETQY

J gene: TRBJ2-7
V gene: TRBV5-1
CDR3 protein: ASSSDGQGVHEQY

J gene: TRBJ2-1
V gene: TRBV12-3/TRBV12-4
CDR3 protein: ASSPVPRREQF

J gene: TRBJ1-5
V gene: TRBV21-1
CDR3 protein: ASSKQTGYSNQPQH

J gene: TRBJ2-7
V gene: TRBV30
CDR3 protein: AWSAELAYEQY